These 26 T cell receptor beta chains came from one sample sequenced in a study of blood T cell repertoires in COVID-19. Assay used: immunoSEQ multiplex PCR; TCRdb lists only in-frame clones, some missing. The table includes under 200,000 clones, about nine tenths detected once. Material: peripheral blood. These receptors were collected from a woman in her 70s with acute or convalescent COVID-19.

This clone was seen a single time. The chain is built from TRBV5-1 and TRBJ1-5, with D possibly TRBD1 on 6 matching bases. The CDR3 loop spans 14 amino acids. Trimming cost V 1 base and J 5 bases, with 10 bases left between them. Per the germline V gene, CDR1 is SGHRS and CDR2 is YFSETQ. For the CDR3, the DNA is TGCGCCAGCAGCTTGTGGGGGGGCGATCAGCCCCAGCATTTT. It is translated as CASSLWGGDQPQHF.

The genes are TRBV5-1 and TRBJ2-3; D unresolved. V lost 0 bases to trimming and J lost 4 bases, with 9 bases between them. This CDR3 region has 14 residues. Germline CDR1 SGHRS, CDR2 YFSETQ. The CDR3 coding sequence is TGCGCCAGCAGCTTGGATCGAGGCCCAGATACGCAGTATTTT. Translation: CASSLDRGPDTQYF.

A single count supports this clone. J is TRBJ2-7 and V is TRBV6-5; TRBD1 aligns across 7 bases. V was pared by 8 bases and J by 0 bases, with 4 bases of the junction left unmatched. This CDR3 region has 13 residues. Per germline, CDR1 MNHEY and CDR2 SVGAGI. This CDR3 is CASGQASSYEQYF. The CDR3 DNA follows: TGTGCCAGCGGACAGGCAAGCTCCTACGAGCAGTACTTC.

The chain combines TRBV6-5 with TRBJ1-1; a weak D match, TRBD1 (5 bases). Germline V lookup: CDR1 MNHEY, CDR2 SVGAGI. The CDR3 is 13 amino acids. V lost 7 bases and J lost 11, with 20 bases in between. The CDR3 bases are TGTGCCAGCACCCAATTCCCCGGGACTCGGGCTTTCTTT. Its protein product is CASTQFPGTRAFF.

The V gene is TRBV7-9, the J gene TRBJ2-7; 12 bases agree with TRBD2. V was clipped by 5 bases and J by 3 bases; unmatched bases: 5. Germline loops: CDR1 SEHNR, CDR2 FQNEAQ (reference sequence). The CDR3 is 15 amino acids. The CDR3 protein is CASSPQTSGSYEQYF. CDR3 sequence (DNA): TGTGCCAGCAGCCCGCAGACTAGCGGGAGCTACGAGCAGTACTTC.

The chain combines TRBV5-1 with TRBJ2-3, with 9 bases identical to TRBD1. Per the germline V gene, CDR1 is SGHRS and CDR2 is YFSETQ. With V trimmed by 0 bases and J by 6 bases, 8 bases remained unmatched. The length of the CDR3 is 16 residues. The CDR3 protein is CASSLAPGQGTDTQYF. For the CDR3, the DNA is TGCGCCAGCAGCTTGGCCCCGGGACAGGGTACTGATACGCAGTATTTT.

V usage is TRBV5-5 and J usage is TRBJ1-1, with D possibly being TRBD1 (5 bases). The CDR3 is made up of 15 amino acids. Trimming stripped 7 bases from V and 3 bases from J, with 19 bases between. The V gene's germline CDR1 is SGHKS and CDR2 YYEKEE (reference sequence). This CDR3 is CASVNAGFGHTEAFF. The CDR3, as DNA: TGTGCCAGCGTAAACGCAGGGTTCGGGCACACTGAAGCTTTCTTT.

This clone showed up just a few times. CDR3 in amino acids: CASSLGFGTGDHEQYF. DNA for the CDR3: TGTGCCAGCAGTTTAGGATTCGGGACAGGGGACCACGAGCAGTACTTC. The chain couples TRBV6-5 to TRBJ2-7, with 10 bases identical to TRBD1. Trimming took 4 bases from V and 5 from J; bases not matched to a gene: 11. Looked up from germline, CDR1 is MNHEY and CDR2 is SVGAGI. The CDR3 is 16 amino acids.

V and J are TRBV28 and TRBJ1-1; 11 bases align to TRBD1. The CDR3 has 14 amino acids. V shed 6 bases, J shed 12 bases, and the junction held 12 bases outside the gene matches. Germline V gene data show CDR1 as MDHEN and CDR2 as SYDVKM. The CDR3 bases are TGTGCCAGCAGGCCAACCGGACAGGGGGCGAGGCCTTTCTTT. Its protein is CASRPTGQGARPFF.

As DNA, the CDR3 is TGTGCCAGCAGTGAAGCGCTGACAGGGGCCCAGCATTTT. This translates into CASSEALTGAQHF. The V gene is TRBV6-1, the J gene TRBJ1-5, with 8 bases fitting TRBD1. After removal of 0 bases from V and 11 bases from J, the junction contained 3 bases not matched to a gene. The CDR3 covers 13 residues. Per germline, CDR1 MNHNS and CDR2 SASEGT.

The genes are TRBV24-1 and TRBJ2-2; 8 nucleotides agree with TRBD1. The CDR3 length is 18 residues. Looked up from germline, CDR1 is KGHDR and CDR2 is SFDVKD. The junction had 16 bases not matched to a gene; V was cut back by 5 bases and J by 6 bases. In DNA form, the CDR3 reads TGTGCCACCAGTGTCCATTATATCCAGGGGGCCGCGGCCGGGGAGCTGTTTTTT. This translates into CATSVHYIQGAAAGELFF.

The chain employs TRBV18 and TRBJ1-3, with 8 nucleotides matching TRBD1. Germline CDR1 KGHSH, CDR2 LQKENI. V dropped 3 bases and J dropped 0; count of bases not matched to a gene: 4. The CDR3 totals 16 residues. Here the CDR3 DNA reads TGTGCCAGCTCACCGGGACAGGTTAGCTCTGGAAACACCATATATTTT. This sequence encodes CASSPGQVSSGNTIYF.

The rearrangement joins TRBV2 to TRBJ1-1, with D possibly being TRBD1 (5 bases). Germline V lookup: CDR1 SNHLY, CDR2 FYNNEI. The germline V and J ends were trimmed by 2 bases and 1 base, with 8 bases remaining between them. This CDR3 spans 14 amino acids. The CDR3: CASSEIGGNTEAFF. The CDR3 bases are TGTGCCAGCAGTGAAATCGGGGGGAACACTGAAGCTTTCTTT. The whole variable domain, remainder taken from reference TRBV2 and TRBJ1-1, is EPEVTQTPSHQVTQMGQEVILRCVPISNHLYFYWYRQILGQKVEFLVSFYNNEISEKSEIFDDQFSVERPDGSNFTLKIRSTKLEDSAMYFCASSEIGGNTEAFFGQGTRLTVV.

The V and J genes are TRBV6-2 or TRBV6-3 and TRBJ2-3, with D possibly being TRBD2 (5 bases). The CDR3 is 16 amino acids. With 5 bases removed from V and 3 bases from J, the gap between germline ends came to 18 bases. CDR1 MNHEY and CDR2 SVGEGT come from the germline V gene. The CDR3 loop is CASSPRSGRGTDTQYF. For the CDR3, the DNA is TGTGCCAGCAGTCCGCGGAGCGGTCGAGGGACAGATACGCAGTATTTT.

The count of this clone is one. The chain uses TRBV18 and TRBJ2-1; 7 nucleotides match TRBD2. The V gene's germline CDR1 is KGHSH and CDR2 LQKENI. CDR3 size: 16 residues. V lost 0 bases, J lost 5 bases, and 7 bases stayed unmatched. This CDR3 is CASSPPGAGVDNEQFF. The CDR3 DNA reads TGTGCCAGCTCACCACCGGGCGCGGGAGTAGACAATGAGCAGTTCTTC.

J is TRBJ2-1 and V is TRBV2; perhaps TRBD2 as D (7 bases). The CDR3 covers 15 residues. V shed 4 bases and J shed 8 bases, with 18 bases lying between them. Germline CDR1 is SNHLY and CDR2 is FYNNEI. The CDR3 coding sequence is TGTGCCAGCAGTGCCAGACCCTTAGGGGGGGATGAGCAGTTCTTC. Residues: CASSARPLGGDEQFF.

The V gene is TRBV19, the J gene TRBJ1-1; D is unresolved. This CDR3 has 14 amino acids. Germline assignment: CDR1 LNHDA and CDR2 SQIVND (reference sequence). V was cut by 3 bases and J by 6 bases, with 14 bases left in between. The CDR3 DNA reads TGTGCCAGTAGTATCGGCCGGGAGGAGGCTGAAGCTTTCTTT. Residues: CASSIGREEAEAFF.

The chain combines TRBV4-2 with TRBJ2-1; 9 bases line up with TRBD2. The CDR3 length is 15 residues. From germline, CDR1 is LGHNA and CDR2 YNFKEQ. With 4 bases clipped from V and 6 bases from J, the junction kept 7 bases outside the gene matches. CDR3: CASSRIGAGGNEQFF. For the CDR3, the DNA is TGTGCCAGCAGCCGTATCGGAGCGGGAGGCAATGAGCAGTTCTTC.

The V gene is TRBV12-3 or TRBV12-4, the J gene TRBJ1-2, with D perhaps matching TRBD1 (6 bases). The CDR3 has 13 residues. The V end was cut by 7 bases, the J end by 0 bases, with 9 bases between. The CDR3 DNA sequence: TGTGCCAGCACCCAGGGGCCTAACTATGGCTACACCTTC. It translates to CASTQGPNYGYTF.

V usage is TRBV2 and J usage is TRBJ1-5; TRBD1 matches at 9 bases. CDR1 is SNHLY and CDR2 is FYNNEI in the germline V gene. Trimming removed 6 bases from V and 6 bases from J; junction bases left unmatched: 9. This CDR3 has 15 amino acids. The CDR3 here is CASRHEGTGIQPQHF. The CDR3 coding sequence is TGTGCCAGCAGGCACGAGGGGACAGGGATTCAGCCCCAGCATTTT.

Notes on this clone: Additional DNA sequences in this sample encode the identical CDR3. The chain links TRBV10-3 to TRBJ1-1, with TRBD1 identical over 9 bases. J lost 5 bases, V lost 6 bases, and 1 base had no gene match. There are 12 residues in the CDR3. The germline gives CDR1 ENHRY, CDR2 SYGVKD. This chain's CDR3 is CAISGQGTEAFF. The CDR3 nucleotides read TGTGCCATCAGCGGACAGGGGACTGAAGCTTTCTTT.

The chain recombines TRBV10-2 with TRBJ1-5; 7 nucleotides agree with TRBD1. The V gene's germline CDR1 is WSHSY and CDR2 SAAADI. The CDR3 extends over 14 amino acids. After removal of 5 bases from V and 9 bases from J, the junction contained 10 bases not matched to a gene. The CDR3 sequence is CASSRQGDEPPQHF. For the CDR3, the DNA is TGCGCCAGCAGTCGACAGGGCGATGAACCGCCCCAGCATTTT.

This CDR3 reads CSVAGGSVYYEQYF. DNA of the CDR3: TGCAGCGTTGCGGGGGGGTCGGTTTACTACGAGCAGTACTTC. The rearrangement joins TRBV29-1 to TRBJ2-7; 8 bases are shared with TRBD2. Unmatched junction bases numbered 8, after V lost 4 bases and J lost 3 bases. The CDR3 spans 14 residues. Germline V gives CDR1 SQVTM, CDR2 ANQGSEA.

The V call is TRBV4-1, the J call TRBJ1-1; the D gene is possibly TRBD1 (6 bases). Germline V gene lookup returns CDR1 MGHRA and CDR2 YSYEKL. The CDR3 covers 15 residues. Trimming shortened V by 8 bases and J by 4 bases, and 20 bases separated the two germline ends. CDR3 in amino acids: CASEAGGRLGTEAFF. The CDR3 bases are TGCGCCAGCGAGGCCGGGGGGCGCCTGGGCACTGAAGCTTTCTTT.

The chain combines TRBV7-2 with TRBJ2-6; tentatively, D is TRBD2 (5 bases). The CDR3 loop spans 16 amino acids. Germline V lookup: CDR1 SGHTA, CDR2 FQGNSA. V lost 1 base, J lost 0 bases, and 7 bases lay in between. The CDR3, as DNA: TGTGCCAGCAGCTTAGTGGCGGGCTCTGGGGCCAACGTCCTGACTTTC. Its translation: CASSLVAGSGANVLTF.

This chain connects TRBV18 to TRBJ2-1; 8 bases match TRBD1. Losses at the gene ends were 4 bases for V and 3 bases for J; bases not matched to a gene: 5. CDR3 length: 15 residues. The germline CDR1 and CDR2 sequences are KGHSH and LQKENI. This chain's CDR3 is CASSLQGGYYNEQFF. CDR3 bases: TGTGCCAGCTCACTACAGGGGGGCTACTACAATGAGCAGTTCTTC. Full variable domain (remainder filled in from reference TRBV18 and TRBJ2-1): NAGVMQNPRHLVRRRGQEARLRCSPMKGHSHVYWYRQLPEEGLKFMVYLQKENIIDESGMPKERFSAEFPKEGPSILRIQQVVRGDSAAYFCASSLQGGYYNEQFFGPGTRLTVL.